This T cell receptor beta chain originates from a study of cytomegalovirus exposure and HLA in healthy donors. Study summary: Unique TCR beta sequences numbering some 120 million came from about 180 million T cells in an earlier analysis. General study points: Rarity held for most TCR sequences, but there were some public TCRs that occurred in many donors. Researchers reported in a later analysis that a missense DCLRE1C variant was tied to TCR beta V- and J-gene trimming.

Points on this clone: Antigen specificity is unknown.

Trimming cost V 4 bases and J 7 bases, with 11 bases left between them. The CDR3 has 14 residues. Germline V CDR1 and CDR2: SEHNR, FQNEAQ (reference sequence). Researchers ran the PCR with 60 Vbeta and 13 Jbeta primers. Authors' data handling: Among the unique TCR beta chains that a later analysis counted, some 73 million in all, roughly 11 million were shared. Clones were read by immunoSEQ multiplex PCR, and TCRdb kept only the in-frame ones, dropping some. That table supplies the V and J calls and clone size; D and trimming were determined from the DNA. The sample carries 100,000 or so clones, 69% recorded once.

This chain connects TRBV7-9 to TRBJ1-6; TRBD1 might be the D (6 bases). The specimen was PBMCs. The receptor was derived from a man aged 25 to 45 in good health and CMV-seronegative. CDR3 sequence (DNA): TGTGCCAGCAGCTCATCGGGACAAAATTCACCCCTCCACTTT. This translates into CASSSSGQNSPLHF.